This T cell receptor (beta chain) stems from a study of cytomegalovirus exposure and HLA in healthy donors (dated 2017 in TCRdb). With respect to the entire study: According to an earlier analysis of around 600 of the donors, 150 million to 200 million T cells yielded roughly 110 million unique TCR beta sequences and about 300 Gb of sequence data. The number of donors typed differed by locus, with about 629-630 for A, B, C, DRB1 and DQB1, 522 for DQA1, over 600 for DPA1, and some 440 for DPB1. Of the roughly 420 genotyped donors, less than 90% were placed in the genetic ancestry cluster associated with self-reported Caucasian donors. HLA typing covered class I and class II loci at four-digit resolution. In a later genetic analysis, genome-wide SNP genotypes for about 60% of the 666 donors were used, and that subset was treated as a discovery cohort. Donor age, sex, ethnicity and CMV serostatus were collected together with the repertoire data. Across 398 genotyped donors of the cohort, an average of about 220,000 unique TCR beta nucleotide sequences per donor were sequenced, and approximately 17% of those sequences were non-productive. The study combined high-throughput TCR immunosequencing, statistical association of individual TCRs with disease status, and machine learning to predict cytomegalovirus infection status. A later analysis re-examined previously published TCR beta repertoires from 600 to 700 donors and added high-resolution HLA genotyping to investigate patterns of TCR occurrence. In the later analysis, no new phenotypic data were used to find candidate immune exposures; instead, reliance was placed on TCR beta sequences and their occurrence across donors. All discovery cohort repertoires had been generated using a single sequencing platform. In addition to the first cohort of 666 subjects, a separate validation cohort of approximately 120 different subjects was used. Using immunosequencing, the study profiled T cell repertoires from some 670 subjects and related those repertoires to cytomegalovirus serostatus. An early release covering roughly 640 HLA-typed donors comprised about 300 gigabases of sequencing data and 65 million to 100 million unique TCR sequences. The aim of the study was to test whether cataloging public T cell receptors could identify signatures of past pathogen exposure. Because of strong linkage in the cohort, roughly five DR-DQ haplotypes were treated as single units for association and clustering. In an earlier analysis of more than 550 of the donors, high-throughput TCR beta sequencing was used to judge whether each TCR beta V gene segment behaved as functional or pseudogenic.

The cohort comprised 550 to 700 healthy bone marrow donors. At the time of sampling, all cohort members were nominally healthy, though unrecorded immune exposures were likely present. The donor tested CMV seropositive, placing the donor among the roughly 300 seropositive members of the cohort. Each donor provided a peripheral blood sample, and peripheral blood mononuclear cells were used for TCR beta sequencing. Genomic DNA was extracted from the blood cell samples with the Qiagen DNeasy Blood Extraction Kit. Library preparation used the immunoSEQ multiplex PCR assay. For the multiplex PCR, a mixture combining 60 forward primers for TCR Vbeta segments and 13 reverse primers for TCR Jbeta segments was used. A multiplex PCR assay on genomic DNA amplified the CDR3 region of rearranged TCR beta genes. On the Illumina HiSeq System, the amplified TCR beta libraries were sequenced as 87-base-pair reads. In the authors' own workflow: A later analysis tallied approximately 87 million unique TCR beta chains across the 666 repertoires, and roughly 11 million of those chains were shared by two or more donors. Raw reads were error-corrected and collapsed into unique sequences with a nearest-neighbor algorithm that merged closely related sequences to remove PCR and sequencing errors. Alignment of CDR3 sequences to IMGT reference sequences was used to assign V, D and J gene segments. Each retained sequence needed at least a six-nucleotide match to both a V gene segment and a J gene segment. A rearrangement counted as productive if the CDR3 had no stop codons and remained in frame with V and J, and every other rearrangement counted as non-productive. Following IMGT convention, CDR3 was defined as the stretch from the second conserved V-encoded cysteine to the conserved J-encoded phenylalanine. The earlier analysis of 550 to 650 of the donors excluded any sequence lacking an unambiguous match to a single V gene segment. An earlier analysis of a few hundred of the donors called V segments functional above 56.7% productive rearrangements and segregating when the between-donor standard deviation exceeded 5%. A statistical classification framework was built to diagnose cytomegalovirus status from the catalog of TCR beta chain sequences. In a later analysis, TCR nucleotide sequences were compared against IMGT/GENE-DB human TR gene sequences so that V and J genes could be assigned. The TCRdist pipeline was used in a later analysis to assign CDR3 sequences and most-parsimonious VDJ recombination scenarios. In a later analysis, every TCR beta chain was defined by the combination of its CDR3 amino acid sequence and its V-gene family, and reads without a unique V-gene family were dropped. In a later analysis, around 650 highly shared, low-generation-probability nucleotide sequences were removed to address suspected cross-contamination and a sequencing artifact. In a later analysis, a clonal expansion index was calculated for each public chain from normalized within-repertoire ranks of inferred template counts. In a later analysis, generation probabilities were computed using a VDJ recombination model fitted to out-of-frame rearrangements, and the results were checked against IGoR. Hypergeometric tests were used in a later analysis to score TCR-TCR, TCR-HLA and TCR-CMV co-occurrence, with a repertoire-size bias correction applied to the TCR pairs. In a later analysis, false discovery rates were estimated by permuting HLA or CMV assignments 20 times. In a later analysis, co-occurring TCRs were grouped using DBSCAN, and TCRdist sequence similarity was added for clustering within HLA-allele-positive subsets. Repertoires with fewer than 30,000 or more than 120,000 public chains, plus five repertoires with anomalous nucleotide sharing, were excluded from co-occurrence clustering. In TCRdb, the immuneACCESS table is reduced to in-frame sequences with V and J assigned. These tables do not hold every clone; where another copy was compared, an unresolved V gene accounts for under half, and the others remain unexplained. V, J and clone size were drawn from that table, and D and trimming were deduced from the DNA. A total of 110,000 or so clones appear in this sample, 77% of them only once. The ten top clones hold approximately 9.9% of the sample.

This clone was seen a handful of times. Its cognate antigen has yet to be identified. No per-base quality is available; no much larger clone lies one base away. Via the germline V gene, CDR1 is ENHRY and CDR2 SYGVKD. V is trimmed back by 2 bases and J by 2 bases, and the junction contains 6 bases that no gene match accounts for. Its CDR3 holds 16 amino acids, cysteine through phenylalanine. Just the 48-base CDR3 DNA is kept, in frame starting at base 1. The research as a whole found: In vitro tests confirmed that a few of the cytomegalovirus-associated TCR beta chains recognize cytomegalovirus antigens. Because HLA typing was unavailable for some donors at each locus, only the typed subset was used in association tests. Presence/absence analyses assumed roughly uniform sequencing depth across donors, an assumption that may not hold. Because counts were too low, more than 15 rarely observed V segments, including chromosome 9 orphons, were left out of the earlier analysis of 500 to 650 of the donors. Linkage disequilibrium might explain the correlated functional status among segregating V segments, but an unknown experimental factor could not be excluded. Most TCR sequences were observed very rarely across donors, whereas some public TCRs were present in many individuals. A cluster of highly shared sequence variants was judged likely to represent a technical artifact of the sequencing pipeline. Compared with the roughly 720-donor mean, donors in an Asian-associated ancestry cluster had fewer N-insertions in productive TCRs, according to a later genetic analysis. V-gene and J-gene trimming of TCR beta chains was associated with a missense DCLRE1C variant in a later genetic analysis, and the association was replicated in an independent cohort. In an earlier analysis of 450 to 750 of the donors, most TCR beta V segments appeared in productive rearrangements about 90% or about 30% of the time, broadly matching IMGT annotations. Assigning TCR associations to individual alleles was difficult when HLA alleles, especially DR and DQ, strongly co-occurred. A later analysis associated 16,951 TCR beta sequences with specific HLA alleles at a false discovery rate of 0.05. In a later analysis, several top co-occurrence clusters were reported to appear linked to parvovirus B19, influenza, CMV and Epstein-Barr virus. A further reported finding was that TCR beta sequences accurately predicted the HLA-A and HLA-B alleles for most subjects in the first cohort. In a later analysis, the rate of TCR association differed among HLA loci, with DRB1 alleles having the most associated TCRs and HLA-C alleles having the fewest. Because the 87-base-pair reads could not distinguish some IMGT-functional V segments, including TRBV6-2 and TRBV6-3, those segments were excluded. This cohort had only TCR beta chains sequenced, and the lack of alpha or paired-chain data limited which features could be detected. The authors suggested that the approach could potentially be extended to other disease states and immunological phenotypes. A total of about 180 TCR beta chains were listed by the study as associated with cytomegalovirus. In both the original and validation cohorts, the classifier was reported to diagnose cytomegalovirus status with high specificity and sensitivity. CMV serostatus was the only immune exposure information available for the cohort. In a later analysis, HLA-associated TCR beta chains showed more clonal expansion and lower generation probabilities than non-associated chains that were equally common. Most CMV-associated TCR beta chains appeared to be HLA-restricted in a later analysis, and the HLA associations seemed to be driven largely by CMV exposure.

Sequencing was done on a sample of PBMCs. This TCR derives from a man aged 35-49 years in good health and CMV-seropositive. The chain was built from TRBV10-3 and TRBJ2-3, and 8 bases in between align with TRBD2. The CDR3 here reads CAISEAGTSLTDTQYF. The DNA sequence is given as TGTGCCATCAGTGAGGCCGGGACTAGTCTCACAGATACGCAGTATTTT.